Described below is a single T cell receptor (beta chain) sequence and its context. Germline V gives CDR1 SGHNT, CDR2 YENEEA. There are 15 residues in the CDR3. V lost 7 bases and J 8 bases, leaving 20 bases between the germline ends. The sample comes from a study of blood T cell repertoires in COVID-19. The table came from immunoSEQ multiplex PCR; TCRdb's copy has only in-frame clones and leaves some out. In the table there are some 200,000 clones, around 90% of which are singletons. The gene calls are TRBV11-3 and TRBJ1-4; D not certain. The sequenced sample was PBMCs or T cells enriched from blood (not recorded which). The TCR was taken from a woman between 25 and 40 years old who had recovered from COVID-19. In DNA, the CDR3 is TGTGCCAGCACCCGAGGAGGCTCGGAAGGGGAAAAACTGTTTTTT. It is translated as CASTRGGSEGEKLFF.